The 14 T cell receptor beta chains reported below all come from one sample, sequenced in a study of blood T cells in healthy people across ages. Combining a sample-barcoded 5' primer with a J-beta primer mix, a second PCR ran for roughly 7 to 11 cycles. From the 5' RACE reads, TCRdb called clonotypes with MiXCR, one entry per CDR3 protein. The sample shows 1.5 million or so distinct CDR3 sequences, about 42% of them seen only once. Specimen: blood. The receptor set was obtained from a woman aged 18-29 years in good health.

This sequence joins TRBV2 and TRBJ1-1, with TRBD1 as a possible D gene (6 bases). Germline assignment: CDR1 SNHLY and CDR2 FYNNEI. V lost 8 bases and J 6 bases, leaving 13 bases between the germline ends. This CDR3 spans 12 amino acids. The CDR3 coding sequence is TGTGCCAGCGTAGCGGACAGCGCTGAAGCTTTCTTT. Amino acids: CASVADSAEAFF. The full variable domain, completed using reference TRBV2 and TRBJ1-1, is EPEVTQTPSHQVTQMGQEVILRCVPISNHLYFYWYRQILGQKVEFLVSFYNNEISEKSEIFDDQFSVERPDGSNFTLKIRSTKLEDSAMYFCASVADSAEAFFGQGTRLTVV.

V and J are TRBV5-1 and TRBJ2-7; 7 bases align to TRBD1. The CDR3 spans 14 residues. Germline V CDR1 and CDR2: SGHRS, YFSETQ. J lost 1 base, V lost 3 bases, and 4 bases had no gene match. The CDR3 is CASSWTTGSYEQYF. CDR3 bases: TGCGCCAGCAGCTGGACGACAGGGTCCTACGAGCAGTACTTC.

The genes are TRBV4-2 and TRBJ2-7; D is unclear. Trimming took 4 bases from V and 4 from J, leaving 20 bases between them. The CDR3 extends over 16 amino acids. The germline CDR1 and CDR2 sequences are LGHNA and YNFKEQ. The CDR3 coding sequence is TGTGCCAGCAGCCCGGCATACGGGCCACGTTCTTACGAGCAGTACTTC. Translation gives CASSPAYGPRSYEQYF.

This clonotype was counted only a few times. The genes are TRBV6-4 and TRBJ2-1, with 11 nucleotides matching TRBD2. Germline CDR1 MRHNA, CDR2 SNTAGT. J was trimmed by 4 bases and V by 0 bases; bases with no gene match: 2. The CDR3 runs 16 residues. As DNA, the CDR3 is TGTGCCAGCAGTGACTCGGGGACTAGCGGATACAATGAGCAGTTCTTC. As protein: CASSDSGTSGYNEQFF.

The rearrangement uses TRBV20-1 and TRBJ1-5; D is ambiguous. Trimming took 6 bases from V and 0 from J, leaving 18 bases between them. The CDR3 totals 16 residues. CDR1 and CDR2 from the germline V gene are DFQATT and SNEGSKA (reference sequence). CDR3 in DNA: TGCAGTGCCGCCTTGGGGATGTGGGGTAGCAATCAGCCCCAGCATTTT. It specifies CSAALGMWGSNQPQHF.

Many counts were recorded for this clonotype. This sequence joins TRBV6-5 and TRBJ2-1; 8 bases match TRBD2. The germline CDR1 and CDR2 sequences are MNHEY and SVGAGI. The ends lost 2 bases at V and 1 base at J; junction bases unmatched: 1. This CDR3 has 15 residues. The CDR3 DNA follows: TGTGCCAGCAGTTACAGCGGGGGTTCCTACAATGAGCAGTTCTTC. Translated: CASSYSGGSYNEQFF.

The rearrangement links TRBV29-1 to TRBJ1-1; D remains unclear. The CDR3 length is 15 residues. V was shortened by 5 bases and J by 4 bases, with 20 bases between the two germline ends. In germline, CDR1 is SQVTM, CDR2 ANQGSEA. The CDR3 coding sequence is TGCAGCGTTCTCCCACGAGGGAATCTGGTCACTGAAGCTTTCTTT. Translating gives CSVLPRGNLVTEAFF.

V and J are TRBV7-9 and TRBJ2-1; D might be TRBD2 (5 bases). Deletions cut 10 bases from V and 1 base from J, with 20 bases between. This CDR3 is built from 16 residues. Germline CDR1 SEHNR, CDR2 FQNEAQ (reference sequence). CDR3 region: CATGQKSGTSYNEQFF. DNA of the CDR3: TGTGCCACCGGCCAGAAAAGCGGCACTTCCTACAATGAGCAGTTCTTC.

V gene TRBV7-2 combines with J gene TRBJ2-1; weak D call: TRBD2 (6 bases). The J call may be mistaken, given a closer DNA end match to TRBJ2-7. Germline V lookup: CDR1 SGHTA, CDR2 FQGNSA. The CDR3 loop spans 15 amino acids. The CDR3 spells CASSKAAGPYNEQYF. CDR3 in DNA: TGTGCCAGTAGCAAAGCGGCGGGGCCATACAATGAGCAGTACTTC.

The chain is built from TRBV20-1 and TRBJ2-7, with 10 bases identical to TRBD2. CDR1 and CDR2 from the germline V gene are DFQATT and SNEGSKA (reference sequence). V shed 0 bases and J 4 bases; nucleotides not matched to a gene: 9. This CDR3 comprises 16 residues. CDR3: CSARDWGIAGGYEQYF. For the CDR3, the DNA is TGCAGTGCTAGAGATTGGGGAATAGCGGGAGGATACGAGCAGTACTTC.

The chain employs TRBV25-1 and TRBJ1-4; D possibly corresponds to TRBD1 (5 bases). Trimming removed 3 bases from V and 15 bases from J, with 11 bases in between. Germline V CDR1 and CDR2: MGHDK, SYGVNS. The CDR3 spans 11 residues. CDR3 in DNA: TGTGCCAGCAGTGACGGGGGGTGGATGTTTTTT. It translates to CASSDGGWMFF.

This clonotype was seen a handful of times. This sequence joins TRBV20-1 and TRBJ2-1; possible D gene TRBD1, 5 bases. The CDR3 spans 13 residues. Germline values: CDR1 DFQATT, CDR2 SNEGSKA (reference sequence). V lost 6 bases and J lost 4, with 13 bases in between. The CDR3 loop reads CSASTGQYNEQFF. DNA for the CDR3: TGCAGTGCCAGCACCGGACAATACAATGAGCAGTTCTTC.

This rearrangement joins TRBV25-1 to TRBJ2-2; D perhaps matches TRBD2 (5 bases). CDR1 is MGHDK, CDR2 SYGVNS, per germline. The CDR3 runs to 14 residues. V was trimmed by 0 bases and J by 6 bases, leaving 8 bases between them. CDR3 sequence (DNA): TGTGCCAGCAGTGAATATAACGGGGCCGGGGAGCTGTTTTTT. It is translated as CASSEYNGAGELFF.

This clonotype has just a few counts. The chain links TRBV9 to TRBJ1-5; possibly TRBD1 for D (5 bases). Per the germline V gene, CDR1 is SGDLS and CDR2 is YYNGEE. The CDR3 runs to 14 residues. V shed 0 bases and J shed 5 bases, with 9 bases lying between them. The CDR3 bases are TGTGCCAGCAGCGTAGATGGGGGGGATCAGCCCCAGCATTTT. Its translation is CASSVDGGDQPQHF.